Listed below are T cell receptor beta chains from one sample, sequenced in a study of CD8 T cells in Susac syndrome. MiXCR, run by TCRdb on the immunoSEQ multiplex PCR reads, gives a single entry per CDR3 protein. The profile shows more than 100,000 distinct CDR3 sequences, over 90% of them singletons. Input material: CD4+ T cells from PBMCs. The receptors were sampled from a human donor with Susac syndrome. The CDR3 runs from the conserved cysteine through the conserved F or W. D genes are given only for firm matches. A clone size is listed for some rows: how often the clone was seen (once, few, many), or a class if it is expanded.

CDR3aa	CDR3nt	abundance	j_gene	d_gene	v_gene
CSARAGTGNEKLFF	TGCAGTGCTAGGGCCGGGACAGGGAATGAAAAACTGTTTTTT	once	TRBJ1-4	TRBD1	TRBV20-1
CSVAEQGAKTGELFF	TGCAGCGTTGCTGAGCAGGGGGCGAAGACCGGGGAGCTGTTTTTT	-	TRBJ2-2	TRBD1	TRBV29-1
CASSQERTGAGGYTF	TGCGCCAGCAGCCAGGAACGGACAGGCGCTGGAGGCTACACCTTC	-	TRBJ1-2	TRBD1	TRBV5-1
CSVEPTGAQAFF	TGCAGCGTTGAACCGACAGGGGCACAAGCTTTCTTT	-	TRBJ1-1	TRBD1	TRBV29-1
CASSQDLVGWTQYF	TGCGCCAGCAGCCAAGACCTCGTCGGCTGGACCCAGTACTTC	-	TRBJ2-5	-	TRBV4-3
CASSQVNTLSYEQYF	TGCGCCAGCAGCCAGGTTAACACCCTCTCCTACGAGCAGTACTTC	-	TRBJ2-7	-	TRBV4-1
CASSTTLGRGDNEQFF	TGTGCCAGCAGCACAACCCTAGGTAGGGGGGACAATGAGCAGTTCTTC	-	TRBJ2-1	-	TRBV7-9
CSVDPARGPSSYEQYF	TGCAGCGTTGATCCCGCCAGGGGCCCGAGCTCCTACGAGCAGTACTTC	-	TRBJ2-7	-	TRBV29-1
CASGRTGNYGYTF	TGTGCCAGCGGCAGGACAGGGAACTATGGCTACACCTTC	-	TRBJ1-2	TRBD1	TRBV12-3/TRBV12-4
CASSRPGSGNEQFF	TGTGCCAGCAGCCGACCTGGGAGTGGCAATGAGCAGTTCTTC	once	TRBJ2-1	-	TRBV3-1
CSAPGTFFNEQYF	TGCAGTGCACCCGGGACTTTCTTCAACGAGCAGTACTTC	-	TRBJ2-7	-	TRBV20-1
CASSQDASGTYEQYF	TGTGCCAGCAGCCAAGACGCTAGCGGAACCTACGAGCAGTACTTC	-	TRBJ2-7	TRBD2	TRBV4-2
CASSLALAQGTDTQYF	TGTGCCAGCAGCTTAGCGCTAGCGCAAGGCACAGATACGCAGTATTTT	-	TRBJ2-3	-	TRBV7-8
CASSPDYGQYF	TGTGCCAGCAGCCCCGACTACGGGCAGTACTTC	-	TRBJ2-7	-	TRBV7-9
CASSTGGNQPQHF	TGTGCCAGTAGTACAGGGGGCAATCAGCCCCAGCATTTT	-	TRBJ1-5	-	TRBV19
CSARESGYEQYF	TGCAGTGCTCGAGAAAGCGGGTACGAGCAGTACTTC	once	TRBJ2-7	-	TRBV20-1
CSARDRRGRTYEQYF	TGCAGTGCTAGAGACCGCAGGGGGCGCACCTACGAGCAGTACTTC	-	TRBJ2-7	TRBD1	TRBV20-1
CASSQPTSATYEQYF	TGTGCCAGCAGCCAACCGACTAGCGCCACCTACGAGCAGTACTTC	-	TRBJ2-7	TRBD2	TRBV14
CASSLGRNTEAFF	TGTGCCAGCAGCTTGGGCAGGAACACTGAAGCTTTCTTT	-	TRBJ1-1	-	TRBV7-2
CASSLDKNIQYF	TGTGCCAGCAGCTTAGACAAGAACATTCAGTACTTC	-	TRBJ2-4	-	TRBV7-2
CSVEGTSLKKQYF	TGCAGCGTTGAAGGGACCAGCTTGAAAAAGCAGTACTTC	-	TRBJ2-7	-	TRBV29-1
CSARDFSGTGRYEQYF	TGCAGTGCTAGAGATTTTTCCGGGACAGGGCGCTACGAGCAGTACTTC	-	TRBJ2-7	TRBD1	TRBV20-1
CSALWAWDPYEQYF	TGCAGTGCTCTCTGGGCGTGGGACCCCTACGAGCAGTACTTC	-	TRBJ2-7	-	TRBV20-1
CSVEGTTLNTEAFF	TGCAGCGTTGAAGGGACCACCTTGAACACTGAAGCTTTCTTT	-	TRBJ1-1	-	TRBV29-1
CATSRGNVQETQYF	TGTGCCACCAGCAGAGGCAACGTGCAAGAGACCCAGTACTTC	-	TRBJ2-5	-	TRBV15
CASSLDPSGETEAFF	TGTGCCAGCAGCTTAGACCCCTCCGGGGAAACTGAAGCTTTCTTT	-	TRBJ1-1	-	TRBV11-2
CASSLFLGDGTGELFF	TGCGCCAGCAGCTTGTTCCTGGGGGACGGCACCGGGGAGCTGTTTTTT	-	TRBJ2-2	-	TRBV5-1
CASSPALGGTDTQYF	TGTGCCAGCTCACCCGCACTAGGAGGGACAGATACGCAGTATTTT	-	TRBJ2-3	-	TRBV18
CASSLGMGGEQFF	TGTGCCAGCAGTTTGGGGATGGGGGGCGAGCAGTTCTTC	-	TRBJ2-1	-	TRBV28
CASRRQTNQPQHF	TGTGCCAGCAGACGACAGACCAATCAGCCCCAGCATTTT	-	TRBJ1-5	-	TRBV28
CASIMGQGNNEQFF	TGCGCCAGCATAATGGGACAGGGAAACAATGAGCAGTTCTTC	-	TRBJ2-1	TRBD1	TRBV5-1
CSVGTSGLKEQFF	TGCAGCGTTGGGACTAGCGGACTGAAGGAGCAGTTCTTC	-	TRBJ2-1	TRBD2	TRBV29-1
CASTHKQGTAYQETQYF	TGTGCCAGCACCCACAAGCAGGGGACAGCGTACCAAGAGACCCAGTACTTC	-	TRBJ2-5	TRBD1	TRBV6-1
CASTPGEADTQYF	TGTGCCAGCACCCCCGGGGAGGCGGATACGCAGTATTTT	-	TRBJ2-3	-	TRBV25-1
CASSSSGRVGGQFF	TGTGCCAGCAGTTCTAGCGGGAGGGTAGGCGGGCAGTTCTTC	-	TRBJ2-1	TRBD2	TRBV12-3/TRBV12-4
CASSFGGRGEGKSYEQYF	TGTGCCAGCAGCTTCGGTGGAAGAGGGGAGGGCAAGTCCTACGAGCAGTACTTC	-	TRBJ2-7	TRBD2	TRBV7-2
CAWSAYGIEQFF	TGTGCCTGGAGTGCGTATGGGATCGAGCAGTTCTTC	-	TRBJ2-1	-	TRBV30
CASSQEMKGLGPQHF	TGTGCCAGCAGCCAAGAGATGAAGGGTTTGGGGCCCCAGCATTTT	-	TRBJ1-5	-	TRBV4-2
CASSRPGLAGGGKETQYF	TGTGCCAGCAGTAGACCGGGACTAGCGGGAGGAGGCAAAGAGACCCAGTACTTC	-	TRBJ2-5	TRBD2	TRBV27
CASSHRQGWNTEAFF	TGTGCCAGCAGCCATCGACAGGGTTGGAACACTGAAGCTTTCTTT	-	TRBJ1-1	TRBD1	TRBV14
CASSVGSPDTQYF	TGTGCCAGCAGCGTAGGCTCCCCAGATACGCAGTATTTT	-	TRBJ2-3	-	TRBV9
CASSSDRLSYGYTF	TGTGCCAGCAGCTCCGACAGGCTCAGCTATGGCTACACCTTC	-	TRBJ1-2	-	TRBV7-2
CASSTTSGRDTQYF	TGTGCCAGCTCAACGACTAGCGGGAGGGATACGCAGTATTTT	-	TRBJ2-3	TRBD2	TRBV18
CASSYDGTQYF	TGCGCCAGCAGCTACGACGGGACCCAGTACTTC	-	TRBJ2-5	-	TRBV5-1
CASSLDTRTRETQYF	TGCGCCAGCAGCTTGGACACTAGAACTCGGGAGACCCAGTACTTC	-	TRBJ2-5	-	TRBV5-1
CASSPGQGRTEAFF	TGTGCCAGCAGCCCGGGGCAGGGGAGAACTGAAGCTTTCTTT	-	TRBJ1-1	-	TRBV7-9
CASSSDSTSNQPQHF	TGTGCCAGCAGTTCCGACAGTACTAGCAATCAGCCCCAGCATTTT	-	TRBJ1-5	-	TRBV6-5
CSVGTSGRTDTQYF	TGCAGCGTCGGGACTAGCGGGAGAACAGATACGCAGTATTTT	-	TRBJ2-3	TRBD2	TRBV29-1
CASSVSGATDTQYF	TGTGCCAGCAGCGTTTCAGGTGCCACGGATACGCAGTATTTT	-	TRBJ2-3	-	TRBV9
CSVGGYGYTF	TGCAGCGTTGGAGGATATGGCTACACCTTC	-	TRBJ1-2	-	TRBV29-1
CASSYGDSRGYTF	TGTGCCAGCAGTTACGGCGATTCGCGTGGCTACACCTTC	-	TRBJ1-2	-	TRBV6-2/TRBV6-3